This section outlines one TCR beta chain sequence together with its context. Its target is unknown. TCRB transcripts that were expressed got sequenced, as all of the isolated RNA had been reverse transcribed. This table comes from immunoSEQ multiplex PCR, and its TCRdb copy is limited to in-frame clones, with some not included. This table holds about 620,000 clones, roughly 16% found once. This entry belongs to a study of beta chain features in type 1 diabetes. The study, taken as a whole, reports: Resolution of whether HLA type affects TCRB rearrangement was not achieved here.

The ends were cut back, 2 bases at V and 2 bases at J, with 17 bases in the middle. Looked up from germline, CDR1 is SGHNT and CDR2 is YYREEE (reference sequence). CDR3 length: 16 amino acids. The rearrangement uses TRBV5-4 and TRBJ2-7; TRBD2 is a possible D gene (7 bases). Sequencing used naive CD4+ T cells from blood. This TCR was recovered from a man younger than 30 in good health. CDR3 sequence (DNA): TGTGCCAGCAGCTTTGGGGGACCGGGGGGCCCCTACGAGCAGTACTTC. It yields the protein CASSFGGPGGPYEQYF.